This is a list of T cell receptor beta chains from one sample in a study of T-cell memory formation after mild COVID-19. TCRdb passed the 5' RACE reads through MiXCR, listing each CDR3 protein once. The sample records 120,000 to 150,000 distinct CDR3 sequences, around 21% being singletons. The specimen sequenced was PBMCs or a T cell subset sorted from them (not recorded which). These receptors were taken from an adult woman who had mild COVID-19 (a few samples of this study predate the infection). Cell type and time point are not known. Both conserved end residues are part of each CDR3.

v_call cdr3_aa
TRBV15 CATSRGTGWSETQYF
TRBV24-1 CATSISTGSGELFF
TRBV20-1 CSGAGGPTDTQYF
TRBV20-1 CSAREGGSSSTDTQYF
TRBV20-1 CSAMEGAGTDTQYF
TRBV20-1 CSARRAVDTEAFF
TRBV18 CASSPGQGTETQYF
TRBV20-1 CSATSGRAYEQFF
TRBV7-6 CASSRSGNSYNEQFF
TRBV3-1 CASSAGTGTSGYTF